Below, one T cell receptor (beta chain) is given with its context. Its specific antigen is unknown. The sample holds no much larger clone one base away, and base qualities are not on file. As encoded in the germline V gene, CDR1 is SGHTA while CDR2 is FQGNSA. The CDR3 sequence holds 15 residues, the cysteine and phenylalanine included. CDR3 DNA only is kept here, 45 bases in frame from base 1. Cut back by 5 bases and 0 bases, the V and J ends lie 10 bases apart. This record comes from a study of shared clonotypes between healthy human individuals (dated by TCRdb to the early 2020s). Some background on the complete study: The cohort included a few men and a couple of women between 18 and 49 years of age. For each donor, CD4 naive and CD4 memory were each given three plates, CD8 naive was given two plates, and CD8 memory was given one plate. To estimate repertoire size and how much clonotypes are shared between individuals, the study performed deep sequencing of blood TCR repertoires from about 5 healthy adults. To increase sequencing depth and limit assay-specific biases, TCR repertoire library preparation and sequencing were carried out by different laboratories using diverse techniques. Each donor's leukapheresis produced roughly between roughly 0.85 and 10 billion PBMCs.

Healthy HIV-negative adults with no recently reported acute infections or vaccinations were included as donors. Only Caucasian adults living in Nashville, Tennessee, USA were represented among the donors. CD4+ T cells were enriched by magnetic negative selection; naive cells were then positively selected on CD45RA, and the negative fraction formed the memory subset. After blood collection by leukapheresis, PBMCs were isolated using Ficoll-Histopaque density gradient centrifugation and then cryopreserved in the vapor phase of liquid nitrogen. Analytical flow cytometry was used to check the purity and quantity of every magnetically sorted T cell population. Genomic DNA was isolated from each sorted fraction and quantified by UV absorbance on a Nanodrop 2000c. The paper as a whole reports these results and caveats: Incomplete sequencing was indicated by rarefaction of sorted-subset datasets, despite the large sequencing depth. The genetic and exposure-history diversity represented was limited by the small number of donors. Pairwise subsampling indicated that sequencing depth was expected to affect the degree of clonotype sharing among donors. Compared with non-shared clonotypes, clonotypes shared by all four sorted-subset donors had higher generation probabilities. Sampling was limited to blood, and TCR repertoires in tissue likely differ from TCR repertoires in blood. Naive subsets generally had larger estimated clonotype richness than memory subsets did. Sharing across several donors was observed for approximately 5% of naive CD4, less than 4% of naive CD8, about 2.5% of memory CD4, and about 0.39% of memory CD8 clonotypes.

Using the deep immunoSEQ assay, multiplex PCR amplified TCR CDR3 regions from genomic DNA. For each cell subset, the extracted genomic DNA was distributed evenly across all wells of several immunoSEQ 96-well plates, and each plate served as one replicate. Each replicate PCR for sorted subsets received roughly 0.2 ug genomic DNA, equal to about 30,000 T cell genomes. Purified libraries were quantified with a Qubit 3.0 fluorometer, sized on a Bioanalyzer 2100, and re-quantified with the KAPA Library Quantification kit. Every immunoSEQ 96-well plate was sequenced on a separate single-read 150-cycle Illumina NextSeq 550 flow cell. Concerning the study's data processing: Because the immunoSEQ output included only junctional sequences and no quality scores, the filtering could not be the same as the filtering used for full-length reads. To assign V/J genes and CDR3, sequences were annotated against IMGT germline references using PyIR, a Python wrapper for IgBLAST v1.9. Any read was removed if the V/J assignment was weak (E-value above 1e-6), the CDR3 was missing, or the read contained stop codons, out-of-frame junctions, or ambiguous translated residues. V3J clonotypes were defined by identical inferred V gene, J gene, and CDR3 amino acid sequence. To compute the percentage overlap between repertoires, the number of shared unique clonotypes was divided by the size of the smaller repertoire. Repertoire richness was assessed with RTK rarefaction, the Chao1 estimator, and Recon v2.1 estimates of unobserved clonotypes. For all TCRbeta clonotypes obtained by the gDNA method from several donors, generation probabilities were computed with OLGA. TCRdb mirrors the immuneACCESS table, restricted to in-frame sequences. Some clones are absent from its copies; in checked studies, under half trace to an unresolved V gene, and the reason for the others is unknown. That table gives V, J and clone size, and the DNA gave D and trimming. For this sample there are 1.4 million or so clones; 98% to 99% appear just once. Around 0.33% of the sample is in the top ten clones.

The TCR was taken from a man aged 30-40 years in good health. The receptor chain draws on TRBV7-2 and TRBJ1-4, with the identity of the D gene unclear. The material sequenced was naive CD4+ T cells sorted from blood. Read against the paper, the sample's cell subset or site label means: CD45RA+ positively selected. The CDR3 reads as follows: CASSPQIATNEKLFF. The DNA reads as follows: TGTGCCAGCAGCCCCCAAATTGCAACTAATGAAAAACTGTTTTTT.